The entry below gives a single T cell receptor beta chain sequence along with its context. These data come from a study of cytomegalovirus exposure and HLA in healthy donors. Germline V gene data show CDR1 as MDHEN and CDR2 as SYDVKM. V gave up 4 bases and J gave up 4 bases; unmatched junction bases: 5. This CDR3 is 16 amino acids long. The primer mix had 60 Vbeta and 13 Jbeta primers. Sequencing used immunoSEQ multiplex PCR; TCRdb keeps in-frame clones, though not all of them. The data hold approximately 140,000 clones, with approximately 73% observed a single time. What was sequenced was PBMCs. The clonotype was recovered from a woman aged 18-29 years in good health and CMV-seronegative. The chain employs TRBV28 and TRBJ2-5; 14 nucleotides line up with TRBD2. The CDR3 DNA follows: TGTGCCAGCAGTTCGTCCGGGACTAGCGGGAGAGAGACCCAGTACTTC. It yields the protein CASSSSGTSGRETQYF.